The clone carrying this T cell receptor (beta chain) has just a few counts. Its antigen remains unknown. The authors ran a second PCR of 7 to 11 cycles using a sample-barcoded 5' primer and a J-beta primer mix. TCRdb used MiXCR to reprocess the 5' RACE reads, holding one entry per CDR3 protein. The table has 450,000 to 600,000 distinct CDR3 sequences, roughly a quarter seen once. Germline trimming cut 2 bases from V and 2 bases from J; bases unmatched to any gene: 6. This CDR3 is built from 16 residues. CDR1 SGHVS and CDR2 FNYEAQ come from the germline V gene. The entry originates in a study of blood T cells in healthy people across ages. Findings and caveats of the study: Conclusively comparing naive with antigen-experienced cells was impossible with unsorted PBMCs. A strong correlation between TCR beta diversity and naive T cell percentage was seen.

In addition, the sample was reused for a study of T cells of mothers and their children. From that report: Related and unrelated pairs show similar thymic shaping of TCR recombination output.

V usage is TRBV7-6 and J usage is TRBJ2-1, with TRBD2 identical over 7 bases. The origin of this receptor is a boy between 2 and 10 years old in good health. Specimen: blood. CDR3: CASSLFSGGTYNEQFF. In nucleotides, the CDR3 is TGTGCCAGCAGCTTATTTTCGGGAGGAACCTACAATGAGCAGTTCTTC. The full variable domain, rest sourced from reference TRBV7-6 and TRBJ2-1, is GAGVSQSPRYKVTKRGQDVALRCDPISGHVSLYWYRQALGQGPEFLTYFNYEAQQDKSGLPNDRFSAERPEGSISTLTIQRTEQRDSAMYRCASSLFSGGTYNEQFFGPGTRLTVL.